The source of this T cell receptor (beta chain) is a study of control samples from healthy donors and cancer patients. Germline loops: CDR1 SNHLY, CDR2 FYNNEI. Trimming shortened V by 8 bases and J by 5 bases, and 19 bases separated the two germline ends. The CDR3 extends over 16 amino acids. TCRdb's copy holds only in-frame clones and misses some; the assay was immunoSEQ multiplex PCR. The sample includes around 100,000 clones, approximately 90% of them seen just once. This sequence joins TRBV2 and TRBJ1-6; D is perhaps TRBD1 (5 bases). The specimen sequenced was PBMCs. This clonotype was obtained from a man aged 55 to 70 with lung cancer. The CDR3 nucleotides read TGTGCCAGCGGGGGATCCCAAGGGTTCGATAATTCACCCCTCCACTTT. This translates into CASGGSQGFDNSPLHF.